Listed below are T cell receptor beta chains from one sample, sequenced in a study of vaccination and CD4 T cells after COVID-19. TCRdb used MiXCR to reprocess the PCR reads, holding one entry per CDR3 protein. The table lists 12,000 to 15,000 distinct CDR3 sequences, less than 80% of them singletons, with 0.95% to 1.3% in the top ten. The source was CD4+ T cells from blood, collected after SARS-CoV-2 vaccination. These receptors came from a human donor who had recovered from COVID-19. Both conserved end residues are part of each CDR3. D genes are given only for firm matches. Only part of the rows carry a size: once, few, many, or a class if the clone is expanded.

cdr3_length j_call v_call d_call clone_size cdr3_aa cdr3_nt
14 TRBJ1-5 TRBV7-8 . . CASSLVVSNQPQHF TGTGCCAGCAGCTTAGTTGTTAGCAATCAGCCCCAGCATTTT
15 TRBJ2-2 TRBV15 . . CATSRVLAATGELFF TGTGCCACCAGCAGAGTACTGGCTGCCACCGGGGAGCTGTTTTTT
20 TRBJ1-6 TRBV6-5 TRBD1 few CASSYSRRTGAGRGGTPLHF TGTGCCAGCAGTTACTCCCGACGAACAGGGGCAGGGCGGGGAGGGACACCCCTCCACTTT
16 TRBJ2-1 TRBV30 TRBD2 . CAWSDKRTSGILEQFF TGTGCCTGGAGTGATAAAAGGACTAGCGGGATCCTTGAGCAGTTCTTC
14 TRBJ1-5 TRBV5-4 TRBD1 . CASSLDRANQPQHF TGTGCCAGCAGCTTAGACAGGGCTAATCAGCCCCAGCATTTT
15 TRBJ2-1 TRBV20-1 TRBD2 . CSASPMSGREGWQFF TGCAGTGCTAGCCCTATGTCTGGGCGGGAGGGGTGGCAGTTCTTC
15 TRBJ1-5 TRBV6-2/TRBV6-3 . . CASSYQGSGNQPQHF TGTGCCAGCAGTTACCAGGGAAGTGGCAATCAGCCCCAGCATTTT
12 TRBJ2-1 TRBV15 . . CATSRLDNEQFF TGTGCCACCAGCAGACTAGACAATGAGCAGTTCTTC
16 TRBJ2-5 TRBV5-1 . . CASSLAVGGAWETQYF TGCGCCAGCAGCTTGGCCGTCGGTGGGGCTTGGGAGACCCAGTACTTC
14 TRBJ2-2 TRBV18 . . CASSPGGNTGELFF TGTGCCAGCTCACCAGGCGGGAACACCGGGGAGCTGTTTTTT
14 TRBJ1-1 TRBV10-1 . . CASSGGRSNAEAFF TGCGCCAGCAGTGGGGGACGGTCGAACGCTGAAGCTTTCTTT
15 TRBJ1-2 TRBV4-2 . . CASSLERAALLGYTF TGTGCCAGCAGCCTAGAACGGGCAGCCCTTCTTGGCTACACCTTC
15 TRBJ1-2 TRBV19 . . CATQGLGRRGYGYTF TGTGCCACCCAGGGCCTCGGCCGACGTGGCTATGGCTACACCTTC
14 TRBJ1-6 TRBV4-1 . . CASSQGSYNSPLHF TGCGCCAGCAGCCAAGGCTCCTATAATTCACCCCTCCACTTT
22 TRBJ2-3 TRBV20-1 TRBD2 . CSAREPPRVGTSGRVMTDTQYF TGCAGTGCTAGAGAGCCCCCAAGGGTCGGGACTAGCGGGAGGGTGATGACAGATACGCAGTATTTT
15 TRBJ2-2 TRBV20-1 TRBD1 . CSARTGVMNTGELFF TGCAGTGCCAGAACAGGGGTTATGAACACCGGGGAGCTGTTTTTT
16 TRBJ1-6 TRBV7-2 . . CASSTRRGAVGSPLHF TGTGCCAGCAGTACACGCCGGGGGGCTGTGGGTTCACCCCTCCACTTT
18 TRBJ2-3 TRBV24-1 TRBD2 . CATKTGTSGNSRADTQYF TGTGCCACCAAGACAGGGACTAGCGGGAACTCGAGGGCAGATACGCAGTATTTT
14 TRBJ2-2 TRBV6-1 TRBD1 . CASSRGLDTGELFF TGTGCCAGCAGCAGGGGGCTCGACACCGGGGAGCTGTTTTTT
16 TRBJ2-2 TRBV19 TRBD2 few CASKTRRGEGTGELFF TGTGCCAGTAAGACGAGGAGAGGGGAGGGGACCGGGGAGCTGTTTTTT